This T cell receptor beta chain came from a study of beta chain features in type 1 diabetes. Study context: Healthy donors and patients had similar age, gender and cell yields.

The entirety of the isolated RNA underwent reverse transcription, so expressed TCRB transcripts were sequenced. Clones were read by immunoSEQ multiplex PCR, and TCRdb kept only the in-frame ones, dropping some. This table has around 340,000 clones, around a fifth appearing once. The germline V gene encodes CDR1 SEHNR and CDR2 FQNEAQ (reference sequence). This CDR3 is 13 amino acids long. V was cut by 6 bases and J by 5 bases, with 13 bases left in between. Study conclusions and caveats: Sampled from patients, naive, central memory and Treg TCRB repertoires appeared more similar than those sampled from healthy donors. All four CD4+ subsets of Type 1 diabetes patients contained TCRB CDR3s that were moderately but significantly shorter.

Concerning this clone: As yet, its antigen is unknown.

The collection from each donor was one heparinised blood draw averaging around 0.11 L. Sequencing was performed on naive CD4+ T cells from blood. The TCR was taken from a woman under 30 in good health. The chain recombines TRBV7-9 with TRBJ1-2; D remains ambiguous. The CDR3 here is CASSPRVFYGYTF. In DNA form, the CDR3 reads TGTGCCAGCAGTCCGAGGGTGTTTTATGGCTACACCTTC.